One T cell receptor beta chain is described in this entry. Its antigen is not identified. The CDR3 covers 16 residues. CDR1 is MGHRA and CDR2 is YSYEKL in the germline V gene. V was pared by 1 base and J by 4 bases, with 0 bases of the junction left unmatched. At baseline, cycle 4 day 1, and cycle 7 day 1, blood was sampled. Clones were read by immunoSEQ multiplex PCR, and TCRdb kept only the in-frame ones, dropping some. The sample contains approximately 99,000 clones, 94% of which appear only once. These data originate in a study of OX40 agonist ivuxolimab in advanced cancers. Across the study: It was permissible to have had prior anti-PD-1, anti-PD-L1 or anti-CTLA-4 therapy, and more than 30% had some. General study points: Low clonal expansion, among the lowest seen, marked partial responders at 0.1-3.0 mg/kg.

The source was CD4+ or CD8+ T cells sorted from blood, collected in a trial of the OX40 agonist ivuxolimab. The chain links TRBV4-1 to TRBJ2-3, with 15 positions matching TRBD2. The source of this sequence is an adult with an advanced solid tumor such as melanoma, head and neck, liver or kidney cancer. CDR3 amino acids: CASSQGTSGRADTQYF. The CDR3 DNA reads TGCGCCAGCAGCCAAGGGACTAGCGGGAGGGCAGATACGCAGTATTTT.